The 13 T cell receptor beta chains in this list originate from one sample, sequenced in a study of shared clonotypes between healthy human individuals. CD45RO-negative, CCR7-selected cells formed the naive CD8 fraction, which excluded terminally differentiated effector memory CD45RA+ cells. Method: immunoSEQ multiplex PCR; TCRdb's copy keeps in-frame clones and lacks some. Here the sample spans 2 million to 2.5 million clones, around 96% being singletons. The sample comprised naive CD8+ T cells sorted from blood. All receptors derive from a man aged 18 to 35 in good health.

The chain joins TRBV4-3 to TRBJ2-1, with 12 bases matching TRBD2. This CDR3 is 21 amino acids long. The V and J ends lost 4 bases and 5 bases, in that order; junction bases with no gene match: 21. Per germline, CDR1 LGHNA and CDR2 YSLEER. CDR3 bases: TGCGCCAGCAGCCCCCTTTTGGGGGGACTAGCGGGCCAACGGCTTAACAATGAGCAGTTCTTC. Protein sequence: CASSPLLGGLAGQRLNNEQFF.

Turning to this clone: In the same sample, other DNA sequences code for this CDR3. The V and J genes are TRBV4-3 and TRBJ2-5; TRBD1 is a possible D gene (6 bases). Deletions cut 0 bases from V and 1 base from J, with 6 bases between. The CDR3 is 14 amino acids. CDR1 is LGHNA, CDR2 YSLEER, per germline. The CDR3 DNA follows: TGCGCCAGCAGCCAAGACAGGGGCCAAGAGACCCAGTACTTC. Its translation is CASSQDRGQETQYF.

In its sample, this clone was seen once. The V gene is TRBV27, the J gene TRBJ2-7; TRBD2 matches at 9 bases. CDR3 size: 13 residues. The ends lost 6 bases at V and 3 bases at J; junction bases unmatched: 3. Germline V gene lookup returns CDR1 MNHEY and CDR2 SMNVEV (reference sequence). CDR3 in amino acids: CASRPTSGYEQYF. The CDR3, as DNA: TGTGCCAGCAGGCCGACTAGCGGCTACGAGCAGTACTTC.

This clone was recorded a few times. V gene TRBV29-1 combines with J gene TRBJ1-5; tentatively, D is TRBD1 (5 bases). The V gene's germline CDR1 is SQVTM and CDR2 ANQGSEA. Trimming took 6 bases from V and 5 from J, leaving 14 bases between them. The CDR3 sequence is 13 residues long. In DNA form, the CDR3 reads TGCAGCGTCAGCCCAGGGTACTATCAGCCCCAGCATTTT. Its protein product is CSVSPGYYQPQHF.

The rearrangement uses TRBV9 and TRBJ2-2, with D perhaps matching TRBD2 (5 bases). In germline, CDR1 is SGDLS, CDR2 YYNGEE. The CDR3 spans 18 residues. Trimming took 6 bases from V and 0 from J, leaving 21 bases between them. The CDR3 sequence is CASNLGEERLANTGELFF. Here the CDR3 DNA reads TGTGCCAGCAACCTGGGAGAAGAGAGACTTGCGAACACCGGGGAGCTGTTTTTT.

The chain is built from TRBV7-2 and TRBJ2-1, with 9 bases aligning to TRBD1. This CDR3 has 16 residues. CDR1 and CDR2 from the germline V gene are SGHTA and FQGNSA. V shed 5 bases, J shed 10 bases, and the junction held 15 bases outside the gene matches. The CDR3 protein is CASSPTGGLTYWEQFF. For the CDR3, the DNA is TGTGCCAGCAGCCCAACAGGGGGCCTCACCTATTGGGAGCAGTTCTTC. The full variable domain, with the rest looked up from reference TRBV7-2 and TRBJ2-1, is GAGVSQSPSNKVTEKGKDVELRCDPISGHTALYWYRQSLGQGLEFLIYFQGNSAPDKSGLPSDRFSAERTGGSVSTLTIQRTQQEDSAVYLCASSPTGGLTYWEQFFGPGTRLTVL.

Here the CDR3 DNA reads TGTGCCAGCAGTTTAGAGCGCGGGGGATTCGAGCAGTACTTC. As protein: CASSLERGGFEQYF. The genes are TRBV27 and TRBJ2-7, with 7 positions matching TRBD2. Per germline, CDR1 MNHEY and CDR2 SMNVEV (reference sequence). V shed 2 bases and J 6 bases; nucleotides not matched to a gene: 7. This CDR3 has 14 residues.

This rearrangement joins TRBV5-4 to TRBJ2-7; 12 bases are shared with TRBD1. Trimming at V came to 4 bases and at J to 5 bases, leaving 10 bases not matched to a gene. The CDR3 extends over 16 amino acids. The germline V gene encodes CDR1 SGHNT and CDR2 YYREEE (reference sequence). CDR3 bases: TGTGCCAGCAGCCCTCTTATAGGGACAGGGGGCGACGAGCAGTACTTC. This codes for CASSPLIGTGGDEQYF.

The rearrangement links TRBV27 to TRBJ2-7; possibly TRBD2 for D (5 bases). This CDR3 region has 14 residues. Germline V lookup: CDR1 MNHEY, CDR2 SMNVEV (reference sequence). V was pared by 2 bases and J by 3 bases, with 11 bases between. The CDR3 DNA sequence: TGTGCCAGCAGTTTAACAGAGGGTTACTACGAGCAGTACTTC. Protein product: CASSLTEGYYEQYF.

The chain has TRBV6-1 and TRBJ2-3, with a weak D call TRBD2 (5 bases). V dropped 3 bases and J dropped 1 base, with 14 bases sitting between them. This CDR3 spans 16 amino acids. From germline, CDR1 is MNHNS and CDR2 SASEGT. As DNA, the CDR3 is TGTGCCAGCAGTGATGGACCGGGGATTGGCACAGATACGCAGTATTTT. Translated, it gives CASSDGPGIGTDTQYF.

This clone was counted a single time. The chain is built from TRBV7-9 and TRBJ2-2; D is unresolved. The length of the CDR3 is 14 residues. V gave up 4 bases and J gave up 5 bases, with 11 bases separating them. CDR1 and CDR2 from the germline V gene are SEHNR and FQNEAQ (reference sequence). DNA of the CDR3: TGTGCCAGCAGCTCCGACGACGGAACCGGGGAGCTGTTTTTT. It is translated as CASSSDDGTGELFF.

The CDR3 DNA sequence: TGTGCCAGCAGCCCCGAGGGGGTTGGGGAGACCCAGTACTTC. Protein sequence: CASSPEGVGETQYF. J is TRBJ2-5 and V is TRBV7-8, with D perhaps matching TRBD1 (6 bases). The germline V gene has CDR1 SGHVS and CDR2 FQNEAQ. V was cut by 5 bases and J by 5 bases, with 15 bases left in between. This CDR3 is 14 amino acids long.

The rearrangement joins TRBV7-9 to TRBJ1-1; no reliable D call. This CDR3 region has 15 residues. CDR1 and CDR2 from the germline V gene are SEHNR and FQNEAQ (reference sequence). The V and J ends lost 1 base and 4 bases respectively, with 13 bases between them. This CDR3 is CASSLDLGIRTEAFF. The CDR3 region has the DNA TGTGCCAGCAGCTTAGATCTGGGGATTCGCACTGAAGCTTTCTTT.